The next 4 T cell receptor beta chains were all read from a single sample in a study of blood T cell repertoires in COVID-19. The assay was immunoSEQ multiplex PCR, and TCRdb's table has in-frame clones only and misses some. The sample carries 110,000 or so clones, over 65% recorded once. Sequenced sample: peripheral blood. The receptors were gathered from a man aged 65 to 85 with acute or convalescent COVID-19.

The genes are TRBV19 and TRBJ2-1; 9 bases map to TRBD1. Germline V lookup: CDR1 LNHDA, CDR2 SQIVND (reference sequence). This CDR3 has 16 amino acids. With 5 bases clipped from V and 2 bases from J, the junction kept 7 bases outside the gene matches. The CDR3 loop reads CASSDSGQGAYNEQFF. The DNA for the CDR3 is TGTGCCAGTAGTGACTCGGGACAGGGTGCCTACAATGAGCAGTTCTTC.

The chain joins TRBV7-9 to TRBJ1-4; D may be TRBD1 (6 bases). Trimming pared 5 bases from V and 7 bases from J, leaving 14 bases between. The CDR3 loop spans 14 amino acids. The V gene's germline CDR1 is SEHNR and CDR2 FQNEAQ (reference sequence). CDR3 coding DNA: TGTGCCAGCAGCCCACAGGGCATAGGTGAAAAACTGTTTTTT. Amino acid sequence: CASSPQGIGEKLFF.

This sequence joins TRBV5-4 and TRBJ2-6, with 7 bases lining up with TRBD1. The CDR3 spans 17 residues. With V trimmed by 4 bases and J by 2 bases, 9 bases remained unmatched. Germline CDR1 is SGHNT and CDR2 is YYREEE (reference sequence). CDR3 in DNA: TGTGCCAGCAGCCACAGACAGGGAACTCCTGGGGCCAACGTCCTGACTTTC. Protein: CASSHRQGTPGANVLTF.

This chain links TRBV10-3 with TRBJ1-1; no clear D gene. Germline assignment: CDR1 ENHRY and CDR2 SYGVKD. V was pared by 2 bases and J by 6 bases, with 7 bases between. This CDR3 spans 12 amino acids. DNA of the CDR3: TGTGCCATCAGTGAGCTGGGCGCTGAAGCTTTCTTT. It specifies CAISELGAEAFF.